Following are 5 T cell receptor beta chains from one sample sequenced in a study of blood T cell repertoires in COVID-19. TCRdb keeps only in-frame clones here, not all; method: immunoSEQ multiplex PCR. Counted here are hundreds of thousands of clones, more than 75% occurring once; the ten biggest clones make up 1.5% to 2%. Sequenced input: PBMCs or T cells enriched from blood (not recorded which). Receptor source: a woman in her 50s who had recovered from COVID-19.

The rearrangement uses TRBV11-2 and TRBJ1-4; D is uncertain. From germline, CDR1 is SGHAT and CDR2 FQNNGV. The CDR3 sequence is 15 residues long. Trimming removed 2 bases at V and 4 bases at J, with 11 bases between. CDR3 nucleotides: TGTGCCAGCAGCTTATCGGGTACGGATAATGAAAAACTGTTTTTT. Translation: CASSLSGTDNEKLFF.

The CDR3 nucleotides are TGTGCCAGCAGTTACTCGGCTTACCTGATCTATGGCTACACCTTC. The encoded protein is CASSYSAYLIYGYTF. V gene TRBV6-5 combines with J gene TRBJ1-2; D gene uncertain. CDR1 is MNHEY and CDR2 is SVGAGI in the germline V gene. The CDR3 extends over 15 amino acids. Between the trimmed V and J ends, which lost 0 bases and 4 bases, there was a span of 12 bases.

V usage is TRBV19 and J usage is TRBJ2-7; D not certain. Trimming took 3 bases from V and 1 from J, leaving 10 bases between them. The CDR3 spans 14 residues. CDR1 and CDR2 (germline): LNHDA, SQIVND (reference sequence). CDR3 protein: CASSISSWSYEQYF. CDR3 nucleotides: TGTGCCAGTAGTATCTCTAGTTGGTCCTACGAGCAGTACTTC.

The chain recombines TRBV19 with TRBJ1-5; D is perhaps TRBD1 (5 bases). Germline lookup yields CDR1 LNHDA and CDR2 SQIVND (reference sequence). Trimming removed 9 bases from V and 0 bases from J, with 15 bases in between. The CDR3 has 15 amino acids. CDR3 residues: CASHLTAYSNQPQHF. CDR3 nucleotides: TGTGCCAGCCATTTGACAGCATATAGCAATCAGCCCCAGCATTTT.

This clone was recorded only once. The J gene is TRBJ1-2, the V gene TRBV4-2; perhaps TRBD1 as D (6 bases). Germline values: CDR1 LGHNA, CDR2 YNFKEQ. The CDR3 length is 14 residues. V gave up 0 bases and J gave up 5 bases, with 10 bases separating them. CDR3 DNA sequence: TGTGCCAGCAGCCAAGAACAGGGAAGGTATGGCTACACCTTC. Amino acids: CASSQEQGRYGYTF.